The 12 T cell receptor beta chains given below trace back to one sample, sequenced in a study of cytomegalovirus exposure and HLA in healthy donors. Repertoires were generated with immunoSEQ multiplex PCR, while TCRdb's copy carries only in-frame clones and drops some. The sample shows some 170,000 clones, 75% to 90% of them seen only once. Sequenced material: PBMCs. These receptors all stem from a woman aged 18-29 years in good health and CMV-seronegative.

This clone was seen many times. The chain recombines TRBV9 with TRBJ2-1; D perhaps matches TRBD2 (5 bases). From germline, CDR1 is SGDLS and CDR2 YYNGEE. CDR3 length: 14 residues. Trimming took 4 bases from V and 8 from J, leaving 16 bases between them. Written as DNA, the CDR3 is TGTGCCAGCAGCCTCAATTGGGGAGAGGATGAGCAGTTCTTC. This codes for CASSLNWGEDEQFF.

The CDR3 here is CASSVRGGEAFF. CDR3 sequence (DNA): TGTGCCAGCAGTGTTCGGGGGGGCGAAGCTTTCTTT. The chain carries TRBV6-1 and TRBJ1-1, with D possibly TRBD1 on 6 matching bases. Germline loops: CDR1 MNHNS, CDR2 SASEGT. CDR3 length: 12 amino acids. The V gene lost 4 bases and the J gene lost 8 bases, with 11 bases spanning the gap.

The rearrangement joins TRBV6-1 to TRBJ2-7, with 8 bases matching TRBD1. With 6 bases clipped from V and 3 bases from J, the junction kept 7 bases outside the gene matches. The CDR3 is 14 residues long. Germline lookup yields CDR1 MNHNS and CDR2 SASEGT. CDR3 DNA: TGTGCCAGCAGGGGACAGGCTCTCCGCTACGAGCAGTACTTC. Translated: CASRGQALRYEQYF.

The CDR3 region is CASSPPPRGGGYTF. CDR3 DNA: TGTGCCAGCTCACCACCCCCCAGGGGTGGAGGCTACACCTTC. This chain uses TRBV18 with TRBJ1-2; TRBD1 is a possible D gene (6 bases). The V end was cut by 0 bases, the J end by 8 bases, with 13 bases between. The CDR3 is made up of 14 amino acids. The germline CDR1 and CDR2 sequences are KGHSH and LQKENI.

The CDR3 nucleotides are TGTGCCTGGAGTGCAGGGAACACTGAAGCTTTCTTT. The encoded protein is CAWSAGNTEAFF. This chain joins TRBV30 and TRBJ1-1; D is unresolved. Germline CDR1 reads GTSNPN; CDR2 reads SVGIG (reference sequence). V was clipped by 1 base and J by 1 base, with 4 bases between them. The CDR3 has 12 amino acids.

The chain links TRBV4-1 to TRBJ1-5; 7 nucleotides agree with TRBD1. V shed 4 bases and J 4 bases; nucleotides not matched to a gene: 4. This CDR3 has 14 residues. In germline, CDR1 is MGHRA, CDR2 YSYEKL. CDR3 loop: CASSPGQKNQPQHF. The CDR3 coding sequence is TGCGCCAGCAGCCCGGGACAGAAGAATCAGCCCCAGCATTTT.

The chain has TRBV6-1 and TRBJ2-7; D gene ambiguous. The V end lost 4 bases, the J end lost 3 bases, and 4 bases lay between the germline ends. The CDR3 has 11 amino acids. Germline V CDR1 and CDR2: MNHNS, SASEGT. CDR3 in amino acids: CASSAGYEQYF. CDR3 in DNA: TGTGCCAGCAGTGCAGGCTACGAGCAGTACTTC.

The chain uses TRBV14 and TRBJ2-5; D gene ambiguous. Germline CDR1 and CDR2: SGHDN and FVKESK. This CDR3 spans 13 amino acids. Trimming took 2 bases from V and 4 from J, leaving 8 bases between them. The CDR3 DNA sequence: TGTGCCAGCAGCCAAAACTTCCGAGAGACCCAGTACTTC. This sequence encodes CASSQNFRETQYF.

The chain couples TRBV7-8 to TRBJ1-1; TRBD1 might be the D (5 bases). The CDR3 is 14 amino acids. Germline V gene sequence: CDR1 SGHVS, CDR2 FQNEAQ. Between the trimmed V and J ends, which lost 4 bases and 1 base, there was a span of 10 bases. CDR3 DNA: TGTGCCAGCAGCTCCGTTACAGGGAACACTGAAGCTTTCTTT. This gives the protein CASSSVTGNTEAFF. The complete variable domain, with remaining parts taken from reference TRBV7-8 and TRBJ1-1, reads GAGVSQSPRYKVAKRGQDVALRCDPISGHVSLFWYQQALGQGPEFLTYFQNEAQLDKSGLPSDRFFAERPEGSVSTLKIQRTQQEDSAVYLCASSSVTGNTEAFFGQGTRLTVV.

This clone was recorded once. The rearrangement links TRBV28 to TRBJ1-2; D is uncertain. Germline assignment: CDR1 MDHEN and CDR2 SYDVKM. This CDR3 contains 14 residues. V was cut by 5 bases and J by 4 bases, with 14 bases left in between. The CDR3 loop is CASSLSAVVYGYTF. The CDR3 DNA reads TGTGCCAGCAGTCTATCCGCGGTCGTCTATGGCTACACCTTC.

This clone was observed a single time. The V and J genes are TRBV19 and TRBJ2-1; TRBD2 is a possible D gene (5 bases). Germline assignment: CDR1 LNHDA and CDR2 SQIVND (reference sequence). Trimming took 6 bases from V and 6 from J, leaving 15 bases between them. The CDR3 is 14 residues long. The CDR3 region is CASSGSSEVNEQFF. CDR3 DNA: TGTGCCAGTAGCGGGTCGTCGGAGGTCAATGAGCAGTTCTTC.

This chain's CDR3 is CASSPNRVWAGLLSTDTQYF. CDR3 coding DNA: TGTGCCAGCTCACCAAATAGAGTATGGGCAGGCTTGTTGTCCACAGATACGCAGTATTTT. V gene TRBV18 combines with J gene TRBJ2-3; D is uncertain. This CDR3 is 20 amino acids long. Germline lookup yields CDR1 KGHSH and CDR2 LQKENI. Trimming cost V 2 bases and J 2 bases, with 26 bases left between them.